This TCR beta chain was recovered during a study of cytomegalovirus exposure and HLA in healthy donors. A multiplex PCR was run with 60 Vbeta primers and 13 Jbeta primers. Sequencing was performed with immunoSEQ multiplex PCR; in TCRdb, only in-frame clones are kept and a portion is missing. The table has about 120,000 clones, over 70% seen once. The CDR3 extends over 12 amino acids. Germline V gene lookup returns CDR1 MNHEY and CDR2 SVGAGI. V was clipped by 6 bases and J by 5 bases, with 10 bases between them. The chain employs TRBV6-5 and TRBJ2-5; a possible D gene is TRBD2 (6 bases). The clonotype comes from a woman between 50 and 59 years old in good health and CMV-seropositive. Sequencing input: PBMCs. CDR3 sequence: CASRGDFETQYF. CDR3 nucleotide sequence: TGTGCCAGCAGGGGGGACTTTGAGACCCAGTACTTC.